The TCR beta chain described here comes from a study of T cell responses to AZD1222 COVID-19 vaccine. General study findings and limits: Nearly half of spike-specific TCRs reportedly target unmutated variant regions. Clonal diversity was possibly underestimated, and white British individuals and females predominated among donors.

The CDR3 sequence is 14 residues long. Germline CDR1 and CDR2: MNHEY and SVGAGI. V lost 0 bases and J 0 bases, leaving 5 bases between the germline ends. A word on this clone: The antigen is undetermined.

Sequencing used immunoSEQ multiplex PCR; TCRdb keeps in-frame clones, though not all of them. The profile shows around 200,000 clones, 93% of them singletons. V is TRBV6-5 and J is TRBJ1-1; no clear D gene. This receptor was obtained from an adult in good health. Sequencing was performed on peripheral blood, taken on day 0 of AZD1222 vaccination. The CDR3 protein is CASSYSTMNTEAFF. The CDR3 nucleotides read TGTGCCAGCAGTTACTCTACGATGAACACTGAAGCTTTCTTT.